These 14 T cell receptor beta chains were all obtained from the same sample, sequenced in a study of T-cell memory formation after mild COVID-19. TCRdb re-derived calls from the 5' RACE reads in MiXCR, one entry per CDR3 protein. The repertoire has under 300,000 distinct CDR3 sequences, 15% to 20% of them found once; the top ten carry roughly 23%. The sample comprised PBMCs or a T cell subset sorted from them (not recorded which). The receptors were sampled from a man younger than 35 who had mild COVID-19 (a few samples of this study predate the infection). Cell type and time point are not known.

The gene calls are TRBV14 and TRBJ2-7; tentatively, D is TRBD2 (5 bases). Trimming removed 1 base at V and 3 bases at J, with 13 bases between. Per germline, CDR1 SGHDN and CDR2 FVKESK. The CDR3 contains 15 residues. The CDR3 spells CASSQASGGGYEQYF. The DNA of the CDR3 is TGTGCCAGCAGCCAAGCGAGCGGCGGAGGCTACGAGCAGTACTTC.

CDR3 residues: CASSHTGKQETQYF. CDR3 in DNA: TGCGCCAGCAGTCACACGGGAAAGCAAGAGACCCAGTACTTC. The chain links TRBV5-1 to TRBJ2-5, with D perhaps matching TRBD2 (5 bases). The CDR3 runs 14 residues. Germline assignment: CDR1 SGHRS and CDR2 YFSETQ. Trimming left V 5 bases short and J 2 bases short, with 13 bases between.

This clonotype was seen many times. The J gene is TRBJ1-4, the V gene TRBV27; no reliable D call. The length of the CDR3 is 15 residues. V was shortened by 3 bases and J by 8 bases, with 16 bases between the two germline ends. Germline loops: CDR1 MNHEY, CDR2 SMNVEV (reference sequence). The CDR3 region has the DNA TGTGCCAGCAGTTTTGTCACGGGGATCGGGGAAAAACTGTTTTTT. This translates into CASSFVTGIGEKLFF.

CDR3 region: CAISKRRGETDTQYF. The CDR3 DNA sequence: TGTGCCATCAGCAAGCGCAGGGGTGAGACAGATACGCAGTATTTT. The J gene is TRBJ2-3, the V gene TRBV10-3, with D perhaps matching TRBD1 (6 bases). Looked up from germline, CDR1 is ENHRY and CDR2 is SYGVKD. Trimming shortened V by 6 bases and J by 3 bases, and 16 bases separated the two germline ends. This CDR3 is 15 amino acids long.

This clonotype has a count of ten or more. The chain is built from TRBV20-1 and TRBJ2-7; D is undetermined. CDR1 and CDR2 from the germline V gene are DFQATT and SNEGSKA (reference sequence). This CDR3 has 16 amino acids. V was cut by 0 bases and J by 3 bases, with 18 bases left in between. CDR3 DNA sequence: TGCAGTGCTAGAGATGATTTGGAAGGGAAGGGCTACGAGCAGTACTTC. This codes for CSARDDLEGKGYEQYF.

CDR3 protein: CASSTMGGGNQPQHF. Written as DNA, the CDR3 is TGTGCCAGCAGCACGATGGGTGGGGGCAATCAGCCCCAGCATTTT. The V and J genes are TRBV12-3 or TRBV12-4 and TRBJ1-5; D unclear. V dropped 6 bases and J dropped 2 bases, with 14 bases sitting between them. CDR3 length: 15 residues.

This clonotype was found a few times. V and J are TRBV10-3 and TRBJ1-5; 7 bases map to TRBD1. Trimming at V came to 2 bases and at J to 4 bases, leaving 2 bases not matched to a gene. The CDR3 runs 14 residues. Germline V gives CDR1 ENHRY, CDR2 SYGVKD. The CDR3 protein is CAISEGQANQPQHF. In DNA, the CDR3 is TGTGCCATCAGTGAGGGACAGGCGAATCAGCCCCAGCATTTT.

The rearrangement links TRBV23-1 to TRBJ1-1, with D unclear. TRBV23-1 is sorted into the ORF group, with uncertain function. With 6 bases removed from V and 1 base from J, the gap between germline ends came to 9 bases. There are 13 residues in the CDR3. The CDR3 region is CASSPPPNTEAFF. For the CDR3, the DNA is TGCGCCAGCAGCCCCCCCCCGAACACTGAAGCTTTCTTT.

The table lists this clonotype with many counts. The CDR3 here is CASSWGQNTGELFF. The CDR3 DNA follows: TGCGCCAGCAGCTGGGGACAAAACACCGGGGAGCTGTTTTTT. The chain couples TRBV5-1 to TRBJ2-2; tentative D call: TRBD1 (6 bases). V gave up 3 bases and J gave up 2 bases, with 8 bases separating them. This CDR3 is built from 14 residues. Germline V lookup: CDR1 SGHRS, CDR2 YFSETQ.

The chain carries TRBV20-1 and TRBJ2-7; 7 nucleotides agree with TRBD2. The ends lost 3 bases at V and 3 bases at J; junction bases unmatched: 5. Germline V gives CDR1 DFQATT, CDR2 SNEGSKA (reference sequence). The CDR3 length is 13 residues. CDR3 sequence (DNA): TGCAGTGCTAGGAGCGGGGAATTCTACGAGCAGTACGTC. It encodes CSARSGEFYEQYV.

The rearrangement links TRBV4-3 to TRBJ2-2; tentative D call: TRBD2 (6 bases). Trimming removed 4 bases from V and 1 base from J, with 7 bases in between. Germline V lookup: CDR1 LGHNA, CDR2 YSLEER. CDR3 length: 14 amino acids. The CDR3 sequence: CASSRGENTGELFF. The DNA of the CDR3 is TGCGCCAGCAGCCGCGGGGAGAACACCGGGGAGCTGTTTTTT.

This clonotype has more than one count but fewer than ten. The chain links TRBV10-1 to TRBJ2-2; a weak D match, TRBD1 (5 bases). The ends were cut back, 6 bases at V and 3 bases at J, with 14 bases in the middle. Germline V gene sequence: CDR1 WNHNN, CDR2 SYGVQD (reference sequence). The length of the CDR3 is 15 residues. The CDR3 here is CASRDDRGYTGELFF. Written as DNA, the CDR3 is TGCGCCAGCAGGGACGATAGGGGATACACCGGGGAGCTGTTTTTT.

This clonotype was recorded a few times. The chain couples TRBV5-1 to TRBJ1-1; D not certain. V lost 0 bases, J lost 1 base, and 10 bases lay in between. Germline V lookup: CDR1 SGHRS, CDR2 YFSETQ. The CDR3 has 15 amino acids. As DNA, the CDR3 is TGCGCCAGCAGCTTGGAGGCTTATACGAACACTGAAGCTTTCTTT. Protein: CASSLEAYTNTEAFF.

This clonotype was seen only a few times. V gene TRBV29-1 combines with J gene TRBJ1-1, with 7 positions matching TRBD1. CDR1 and CDR2 (germline): SQVTM, ANQGSEA. The junction had 12 bases not matched to a gene; V was cut back by 4 bases and J by 1 base. The length of the CDR3 is 16 residues. In nucleotides, the CDR3 is TGCAGCGTTGTGAGGTTCCCAGGGGGACCGAACACTGAAGCTTTCTTT. Its translation is CSVVRFPGGPNTEAFF.